Each of the 21 T cell receptor beta chains below was sequenced from the same sample in a study of T cell responses to AZD1222 COVID-19 vaccine. Measured with immunoSEQ multiplex PCR; TCRdb has only the in-frame clones, and not every one. The sample consists of approximately 110,000 clones, over 75% of them appearing once. The sample in question was peripheral blood, obtained on day 0 of AZD1222 vaccination. Receptors were obtained from an adult in good health.

V and J are TRBV18 and TRBJ2-3; 10 nucleotides line up with TRBD2. This CDR3 has 14 residues. Germline V gene data show CDR1 as KGHSH and CDR2 as LQKENI. Losses at the gene ends were 3 bases for V and 6 bases for J; bases not matched to a gene: 3. The chain's CDR3 is CASSPGLADDTQYF. The CDR3 DNA follows: TGTGCCAGCTCACCCGGACTAGCGGATGATACGCAGTATTTT.

The chain links TRBV5-5 to TRBJ2-7, with D tentatively TRBD2 (5 bases). Germline V CDR1 and CDR2: SGHKS, YYEKEE (reference sequence). This CDR3 is built from 15 residues. Trimming stripped 2 bases from V and 2 bases from J, with 14 bases between. CDR3 region: CASSFPWTGTYEQYF. The CDR3 bases are TGTGCCAGCAGCTTCCCCTGGACGGGAACCTACGAGCAGTACTTC.

Written as DNA, the CDR3 is TGTGCCAGCAGTTGGGGACAGGGAACCTACGAGCAGTACTTC. Its protein is CASSWGQGTYEQYF. The genes are TRBV6-2 or TRBV6-3 and TRBJ2-7; 9 bases match TRBD1. The germline CDR1 and CDR2 sequences are MNHEY and SVGEGT. The CDR3 is 14 amino acids. Trimming took 4 bases from V and 2 from J; bases not matched to a gene: 3.

CDR3 nucleotides: TGTGCCAGCAGTGAAGCGGGACAGGGGGCCAGGACTGAAGCTTTCTTT. Residues: CASSEAGQGARTEAFF. This rearrangement joins TRBV6-1 to TRBJ1-1; TRBD1 matches 12 bases. The V gene's germline CDR1 is MNHNS and CDR2 SASEGT. The CDR3 extends over 16 amino acids. V trimming: 0 bases; J trimming: 5 bases; junction bases outside the gene matches: 4.

The chain links TRBV19 to TRBJ1-1; the match to TRBD1 covers 12 bases. The CDR3 length is 17 residues. Germline assignment: CDR1 LNHDA and CDR2 SQIVND (reference sequence). J gave up 5 bases and V 7 bases, and 14 bases lay outside the gene matches. The CDR3 here is CASTRNRDRGRVTEAFF. The CDR3 nucleotides are TGTGCCAGTACTCGAAACCGGGACAGGGGGCGGGTGACTGAAGCTTTCTTT. The full variable domain, in which reference TRBV19 and TRBJ1-1 provide the parts outside the CDR3, is DGGITQSPKYLFRKEGQNVTLSCEQNLNHDAMYWYRQDPGQGLRLIYYSQIVNDFQKGDIAEGYSVSREKKESFPLTVTSAQKNPTAFYLCASTRNRDRGRVTEAFFGQGTRLTVV.

The CDR3: CATRLGSVVANYGYTF. CDR3 bases: TGTGCCACCAGGCTTGGGAGCGTGGTGGCTAACTATGGCTACACCTTC. The V gene is TRBV15, the J gene TRBJ1-2, with D unresolved. Trimming pared 6 bases from V and 0 bases from J, leaving 17 bases between. In germline, CDR1 is LNHNV, CDR2 YYDKDF (reference sequence). This CDR3 has 16 amino acids. Combining the CDR3 with reference TRBV15 and TRBJ1-2 gives the whole variable domain DAMVIQNPRYQVTQFGKPVTLSCSQTLNHNVMYWYQQKSSQAPKLLFHYYDKDFNNEADTPDNFQSRRPNTSFCFLDIRSPGLGDTAMYLCATRLGSVVANYGYTFGSGTRLTVV.

This chain joins TRBV19 and TRBJ2-7; perhaps TRBD2 as D (6 bases). With 5 bases removed from V and 9 bases from J, the gap between germline ends came to 17 bases. The CDR3 spans 13 residues. Germline V gene lookup returns CDR1 LNHDA and CDR2 SQIVND (reference sequence). As DNA, the CDR3 is TGTGCCAGTAGTTCCCCCCCCCGGCGGGGGCAGTACTTC. Protein sequence: CASSSPPRRGQYF.

The chain joins TRBV3-1 (or the pseudogene TRBV3-2) to TRBJ2-2, with TRBD2 as a possible D gene (6 bases). The germline V gene encodes CDR1 LGHDT and CDR2 YNNKEL (reference sequence). V was clipped by 0 bases and J by 0 bases, with 8 bases between them. This CDR3 spans 16 amino acids. CDR3 sequence reads: CASSQEWDSNTGELFF. The CDR3 DNA reads TGTGCCAGCAGCCAAGAGTGGGACTCGAACACCGGGGAGCTGTTTTTT.

The chain couples TRBV7-8 to TRBJ1-2; TRBD1 matches 8 bases. Losses at the gene ends were 5 bases for V and 6 bases for J; bases not matched to a gene: 17. CDR3 length: 17 amino acids. The germline CDR1 and CDR2 sequences are SGHVS and FQNEAQ. Here the CDR3 reads CASSRRVGAGGIDGYTF. CDR3 bases: TGTGCCAGCAGCCGTAGGGTGGGTGCAGGGGGCATTGATGGCTACACCTTC.

V gene TRBV24-1 combines with J gene TRBJ2-6, with D possibly TRBD1 on 7 matching bases. The CDR3 extends over 17 amino acids. In germline, CDR1 is KGHDR, CDR2 SFDVKD. Trimming shortened V by 9 bases and J by 2 bases, and 19 bases separated the two germline ends. DNA of the CDR3: TGTGCCACCGGAGGGCGCCAGGGGGTGGCTGGGGCCAACGTCCTGACTTTC. Protein product: CATGGRQGVAGANVLTF.

The chain recombines TRBV13 with TRBJ2-7, with a tentative D call TRBD1 (5 bases). The V end was cut by 2 bases, the J end by 1 base, with 12 bases between. Germline CDR1 and CDR2: PRHDT and FYEKMQ (reference sequence). The CDR3 extends over 15 amino acids. CDR3 coding DNA: TGTGCCAGCAGCTTAATTAAGGGGTCTTCCTACGAGCAGTACTTC. Protein product: CASSLIKGSSYEQYF.

This chain connects TRBV28 to TRBJ2-7, with 8 bases fitting TRBD2. CDR1 is MDHEN and CDR2 is SYDVKM in the germline V gene. J gave up 4 bases and V 6 bases, and 14 bases lay outside the gene matches. CDR3 length: 16 amino acids. The chain's CDR3 is CASSPRRTSIDYEQYF. CDR3 in DNA: TGTGCCAGCAGCCCACGCAGGACTAGCATAGATTACGAGCAGTACTTC.

This chain uses TRBV7-9 with TRBJ2-7; perhaps TRBD2 as D (5 bases). This CDR3 spans 15 amino acids. CDR1 and CDR2 from the germline V gene are SEHNR and FQNEAQ (reference sequence). V lost 3 bases, J lost 3 bases, and 15 bases lay in between. CDR3 residues: CASSFFRESVYEQYF. In DNA form, the CDR3 reads TGTGCCAGCAGCTTCTTTCGGGAATCAGTCTACGAGCAGTACTTC.

The V gene is TRBV5-1, the J gene TRBJ2-2; a weak D match, TRBD1 (6 bases). CDR3 length: 14 residues. CDR1 SGHRS and CDR2 YFSETQ come from the germline V gene. With 3 bases removed from V and 5 bases from J, the gap between germline ends came to 11 bases. The CDR3 here is CASSSVGGTGELFF. The DNA of the CDR3 is TGCGCCAGCAGCTCGGTAGGGGGAACCGGGGAGCTGTTTTTT.

The chain joins TRBV29-1 to TRBJ1-1, with D possibly being TRBD1 (5 bases). The CDR3 is 15 amino acids. The germline V gene encodes CDR1 SQVTM and CDR2 ANQGSEA. V lost 1 base, J lost 1 base, and 13 bases lay in between. The CDR3 DNA is TGCAGCGTTGAAGTTCAGGGTATTTGGAACACTGAAGCTTTCTTT. This encodes CSVEVQGIWNTEAFF. Variable domain in full (rest from reference TRBV29-1 and TRBJ1-1): SAVISQKPSRDICQRGTSLTIQCQVDSQVTMMFWYRQQPGQSLTLIATANQGSEATYESGFVIDKFPISRPNLTFSTLTVSNMSPEDSSIYLCSVEVQGIWNTEAFFGQGTRLTVV.

V gene TRBV7-6 combines with J gene TRBJ2-1; either TRBD1 or TRBD2 may supply D (6 bases each). V was cut by 1 base and J by 8 bases, with 15 bases left in between. The V gene's germline CDR1 is SGHVS and CDR2 FNYEAQ. CDR3 length: 15 amino acids. This CDR3 is CASSLGLTGGDEQFF. CDR3 in DNA: TGTGCCAGCAGCTTAGGGCTGACAGGAGGGGATGAGCAGTTCTTC.

The genes are TRBV7-9 and TRBJ1-4; D is undetermined. V lost 5 bases to trimming and J lost 7 bases, with 17 bases between them. Germline CDR1 reads SEHNR; CDR2 reads FQNEAQ (reference sequence). This CDR3 contains 15 residues. The DNA of the CDR3 is TGTGCCAGCAGCCTTGGACGGCAAGTGTTTGAAAAACTGTTTTTT. It encodes CASSLGRQVFEKLFF.

V and J are TRBV27 and TRBJ1-5; maybe TRBD1 (6 bases). Germline CDR1 reads MNHEY; CDR2 reads SMNVEV (reference sequence). The CDR3 sequence is 14 residues long. V was pared by 5 bases and J by 7 bases, with 15 bases between. CDR3 protein: CASSPTGLMQPQHF. As DNA, the CDR3 is TGTGCCAGCAGTCCGACAGGTCTTATGCAGCCCCAGCATTTT.

The gene calls are TRBV19 and TRBJ2-6; D is tentatively TRBD1 or TRBD2 (5 bases each). Germline V gene sequence: CDR1 LNHDA, CDR2 SQIVND (reference sequence). The CDR3 consists of 16 residues. V was cut by 9 bases and J by 2 bases, with 17 bases left in between. The CDR3 is CASRSGAGTGANVLTF. The CDR3 DNA sequence: TGTGCCAGCCGCTCTGGGGCCGGGACTGGGGCCAACGTCCTGACTTTC.

J is TRBJ2-2 and V is TRBV18; D not resolved. V was cut by 2 bases and J by 4 bases, with 14 bases left in between. The CDR3 has 16 residues. The germline V gene encodes CDR1 KGHSH and CDR2 LQKENI. The DNA for the CDR3 is TGTGCCAGCTCACCAGAATCACAGATCGTCACCGGGGAGCTGTTTTTT. This encodes CASSPESQIVTGELFF. Filled out from reference TRBV18 and TRBJ2-2, the complete variable domain reads NAGVMQNPRHLVRRRGQEARLRCSPMKGHSHVYWYRQLPEEGLKFMVYLQKENIIDESGMPKERFSAEFPKEGPSILRIQQVVRGDSAAYFCASSPESQIVTGELFFGEGSRLTVL.

The CDR3 DNA sequence: TGTGCCAGCCGCTCCGGGACTAGCGGGACCGGGGAGCTGTTTTTT. It encodes CASRSGTSGTGELFF. The chain is built from TRBV7-2 and TRBJ2-2; 12 bases map to TRBD2. The CDR3 has 15 residues. CDR1 is SGHTA, CDR2 FQGNSA, per germline. The ends lost 8 bases at V and 5 bases at J; junction bases unmatched: 6.